This is a list of T cell receptor beta chains from one sample in a study of Graves' ophthalmopathy and Graves' hyperthyroidism. TCRdb ran MiXCR on the multiplex PCR reads and lists one entry per CDR3 protein. The sample contains some 1.1 million distinct CDR3 sequences, 35% to 40% of which appear only once. Input material: peripheral blood or thyroid tissue (not recorded which). The receptors derive from an adult man with Graves' hyperthyroidism. Both conserved end residues are part of each CDR3. A D gene is named only where the DNA matches it firmly. Clone size is given for some rows only: seen once, a few or many times, or a class if the clone is expanded.

clone size	D gene	V gene	J gene	CDR3 DNA	CDR3 protein
many	-	TRBV29-1	TRBJ2-5	TGCAGCGTTGATCTTAGGTCCGGGGAGACCCAGTACTTC	CSVDLRSGETQYF
many	-	TRBV25-1	TRBJ1-5	TGTGCCAGCAGGTTGGGGTGGGATCAGCCCCAGCATTTT	CASRLGWDQPQHF
many	-	TRBV4-1	TRBJ1-2	TGCGCCAGCAGCCAAGTCCACAGTTATGGCTACACCTTC	CASSQVHSYGYTF
-	TRBD1	TRBV7-8	TRBJ1-5	TGTGCCAGCAGCTTCAGTGGGACAGGGGGAACCGGGGATACAAGCAATCAGCCCCAGCATTTT	CASSFSGTGGTGDTSNQPQHF
many	TRBD1	TRBV2	TRBJ1-1	TGTGCCAGCGGGACAGCTGAAGCTTTCTTT	CASGTAEAFF
-	-	TRBV5-1	TRBJ2-6	TGCGCCAGCAGCTTACAGGGAGTCTCTGGGGCCAACGTCCTGACTTTC	CASSLQGVSGANVLTF
-	TRBD1	TRBV7-8	TRBJ2-5	TGTGCCAGCAGGTCTGGGACAGGGATAGAGACCCAGTACTTC	CASRSGTGIETQYF
many	-	TRBV20-1	TRBJ2-7	TGCAGTGCTAGGAAGCACTCCTACGAGCAGTACTTC	CSARKHSYEQYF
-	-	TRBV29-1	TRBJ1-2	TGCAGCGTTGATTCCGGGACCGGAGGGAACTATGGCTACACCTTC	CSVDSGTGGNYGYTF
-	TRBD1	TRBV15	TRBJ2-5	TGTGCCACCAGCAGCTTTACAGGGGACGGAGAGACCCAGTACTTC	CATSSFTGDGETQYF
-	TRBD2	TRBV11-1	TRBJ2-5	TGTGCCAGCAGCTCCGCTGGGACTAGAGGATATCGAGAGACCCAGTACTTC	CASSSAGTRGYRETQYF
many	-	TRBV15	TRBJ1-4	TGTGCCACCAGCAGAGATCTTGAAAAACTGTTTTTT	CATSRDLEKLFF
few	-	TRBV5-6	TRBJ2-2	TGTGCCAGCAGCAAACGCCCCAGGGGAGCCGGGGAGCTGTTTTTT	CASSKRPRGAGELFF
-	-	TRBV10-3	TRBJ1-2	TGTGCCATCGTCCCGGGGGGAGTTTACGGCTACACCTTC	CAIVPGGVYGYTF
-	TRBD1	TRBV5-6	TRBJ2-5	TGTGCCAGCAGCGCGACAGGGGAGAGGCTCACTGTTGAGACCCAGTACTTC	CASSATGERLTVETQYF
many	-	TRBV29-1	TRBJ2-5	TGCAGCGTCCCAAAGGAGACCCAGTACTTC	CSVPKETQYF
many	TRBD1	TRBV7-6	TRBJ2-7	TGTGCCAGCAGCTTAGCAGGGACAGAATTCTACGAGCAGTACTTC	CASSLAGTEFYEQYF
many	-	TRBV19	TRBJ1-6	TGTGCCAGTAACACCAGGGGAGGGAGCCTTAATTCACCCCTCCACTTT	CASNTRGGSLNSPLHF
-	-	TRBV15	TRBJ1-1	TGTGCCACCAGCAGTGGGGGGTTGAACACTGAAGCTTTCTTT	CATSSGGLNTEAFF
-	-	TRBV6-5	TRBJ1-4	TGTGCCAGCAGGGCCTCTAATGAAAAACTGTTTTTT	CASRASNEKLFF
-	-	TRBV11-1	TRBJ1-1	TGTGCCAGCACCCAATACATCCTGAACACTGAAGCTTTCTTT	CASTQYILNTEAFF